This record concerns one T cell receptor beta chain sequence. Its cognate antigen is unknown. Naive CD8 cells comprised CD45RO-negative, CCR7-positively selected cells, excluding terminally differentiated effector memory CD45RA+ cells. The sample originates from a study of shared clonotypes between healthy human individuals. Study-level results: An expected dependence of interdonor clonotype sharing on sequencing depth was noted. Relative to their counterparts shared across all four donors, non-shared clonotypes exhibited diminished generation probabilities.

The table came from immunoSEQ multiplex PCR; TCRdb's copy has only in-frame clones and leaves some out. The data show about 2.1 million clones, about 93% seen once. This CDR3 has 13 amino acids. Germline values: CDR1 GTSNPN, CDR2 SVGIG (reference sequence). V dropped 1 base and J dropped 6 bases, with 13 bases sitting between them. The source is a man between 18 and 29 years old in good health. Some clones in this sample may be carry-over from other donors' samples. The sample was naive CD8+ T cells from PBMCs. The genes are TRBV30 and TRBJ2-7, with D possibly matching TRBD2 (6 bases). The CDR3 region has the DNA TGTGCCTGGAGTGAGGGACTTCCCTCCGAGCAGTACTTC. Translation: CAWSEGLPSEQYF.